These 16 T cell receptor beta chains were all obtained from the same sample, sequenced in a study of cytomegalovirus exposure and HLA in healthy donors. Clones were sequenced by immunoSEQ multiplex PCR, and TCRdb holds only the in-frame ones, with some missing. The data contain roughly 150,000 clones, around 88% of them singletons. Sequenced input: PBMCs. These receptors originate from a young woman in good health and CMV-seronegative.

The chain combines TRBV14 with TRBJ1-2; D call uncertain. V gave up 1 base and J gave up 2 bases, with 11 bases separating them. This CDR3 is built from 15 residues. Germline lookup yields CDR1 SGHDN and CDR2 FVKESK. CDR3 in amino acids: CASSQVGLDNYGYTF. The CDR3, as DNA: TGTGCCAGCAGCCAAGTCGGACTGGACAACTATGGCTACACCTTC.

The chain employs TRBV9 and TRBJ1-3; TRBD1 aligns across 7 bases. The trim removed 3 bases at V and 4 bases at J, leaving 4 bases unmatched. CDR3 size: 14 residues. Per germline, CDR1 SGDLS and CDR2 YYNGEE. The CDR3 sequence is CASSDDRAGNTIYF. CDR3 in DNA: TGTGCCAGCAGCGACGACAGGGCGGGAAACACCATATATTTT.

The V gene is TRBV6-5, the J gene TRBJ2-2, with D maybe TRBD2 (5 bases). Germline V CDR1 and CDR2: MNHEY, SVGAGI. The CDR3 sequence is 14 residues long. The germline V and J ends were trimmed by 2 bases and 6 bases, with 10 bases remaining between them. The CDR3 DNA follows: TGTGCCAGCAGTTACAAGGGAGAAGCCGGGGAGCTGTTTTTT. It encodes CASSYKGEAGELFF.

This chain joins TRBV5-4 and TRBJ1-1; D unclear. Germline-derived CDR1 and CDR2 are SGHNT and YYREEE (reference sequence). The CDR3 is 14 residues long. V gave up 3 bases and J gave up 0 bases, with 9 bases separating them. The CDR3 DNA reads TGTGCCAGCAGCTGGTCGCGGATGAACACTGAAGCTTTCTTT. Amino acids: CASSWSRMNTEAFF.

The CDR3 coding sequence is TGTGCCAGCAGACGCCCGGGTGTGGAGGGGAACATTCAGTACTTC. Translating gives CASRRPGVEGNIQYF. The chain couples TRBV6-5 to TRBJ2-4, with TRBD2 as a possible D gene (6 bases). In germline, CDR1 is MNHEY, CDR2 SVGAGI. Trimming took off 6 bases at V and 7 bases at J, with 19 bases between the two ends. The CDR3 consists of 15 residues.

The rearrangement joins TRBV6-5 to TRBJ1-6; D remains unclear. Germline V gene data show CDR1 as MNHEY and CDR2 as SVGAGI. V was pared by 2 bases and J by 0 bases, with 8 bases between. CDR3 length: 16 residues. The CDR3 spells CASSYHGSSYNSPLHF. DNA of the CDR3: TGTGCCAGCAGTTACCACGGTAGCTCCTATAATTCACCCCTCCACTTT.

The V gene is TRBV2, the J gene TRBJ2-7; the D gene is possibly TRBD2 (5 bases). The CDR3 sequence is 15 residues long. The germline CDR1 and CDR2 sequences are SNHLY and FYNNEI. Deletions cut 2 bases from V and 3 bases from J, with 14 bases between. CDR3 coding DNA: TGTGCCAGCAGTGAACGGTACCGGACTCTCTACGAGCAGTACTTC. The encoded protein is CASSERYRTLYEQYF.

This clone came up a few times. The chain has TRBV5-1 and TRBJ1-2, with 7 bases fitting TRBD1. This CDR3 comprises 13 residues. V dropped 2 bases and J dropped 4; count of bases not matched to a gene: 2. CDR1 is SGHRS and CDR2 is YFSETQ in the germline V gene. CDR3 residues: CASSLRDSYGYTF. CDR3 nucleotides: TGCGCCAGCAGCTTAAGGGACAGCTATGGCTACACCTTC.

This clone was counted once. The rearrangement joins TRBV19 to TRBJ2-5; 11 nucleotides line up with TRBD1. This CDR3 contains 14 residues. CDR1 and CDR2 (germline): LNHDA, SQIVND (reference sequence). Trimming took 6 bases from V and 8 from J; bases not matched to a gene: 8. CDR3 sequence (DNA): TGTGCCAGTAGGGGACAGGGGGTCCAAGTAACCCAGTACTTC. It is translated as CASRGQGVQVTQYF. Full variable domain (missing parts from reference TRBV19 and TRBJ2-5): DGGITQSPKYLFRKEGQNVTLSCEQNLNHDAMYWYRQDPGQGLRLIYYSQIVNDFQKGDIAEGYSVSREKKESFPLTVTSAQKNPTAFYLCASRGQGVQVTQYFGPGTRLLVL.

This rearrangement joins TRBV5-4 to TRBJ2-4; the D is unclear. The CDR3 runs 14 residues. V was cut by 6 bases and J by 12 bases, with 22 bases left in between. CDR1 SGHNT and CDR2 YYREEE come from the germline V gene (reference sequence). The CDR3: CASTLDFTPDTQYF. The DNA of the CDR3 is TGTGCCAGCACCTTAGATTTCACACCCGATACTCAGTACTTC.

This chain connects TRBV7-2 to TRBJ1-1; no clear D gene. CDR3 length: 14 residues. Per germline, CDR1 SGHTA and CDR2 FQGNSA. The V and J ends lost 1 base and 4 bases respectively, with 10 bases between them. CDR3 amino acids: CASSLETRGTEAFF. Here the CDR3 DNA reads TGTGCCAGCAGCTTAGAAACCCGCGGCACTGAAGCTTTCTTT.

The genes are TRBV4-1 and TRBJ2-7, with D unclear. This CDR3 has 14 amino acids. CDR1 is MGHRA, CDR2 YSYEKL, per germline. V lost 1 base, J lost 0 bases, and 7 bases lay in between. The DNA of the CDR3 is TGCGCCAGCAGCCAAGTACACAACTCCTACGAGCAGTACTTC. Encoded protein: CASSQVHNSYEQYF.

V and J are TRBV5-1 and TRBJ2-1, with 8 bases lining up with TRBD1. Trimming cost V 4 bases and J 3 bases; bases outside gene matches: 12. Looked up from germline, CDR1 is SGHRS and CDR2 is YFSETQ. This CDR3 region has 17 residues. CDR3 region: CASSLTPGTGLYNEQFF. The CDR3, as DNA: TGCGCCAGCAGCCTCACCCCCGGGACAGGCCTCTACAATGAGCAGTTCTTC.

The chain uses TRBV7-8 and TRBJ2-3; D ambiguous. This CDR3 is 13 amino acids long. Germline-derived CDR1 and CDR2 are SGHVS and FQNEAQ. The V end was cut by 0 bases, the J end by 5 bases, with 6 bases between. CDR3 loop: CASSLAREDTQYF. The CDR3 DNA follows: TGTGCCAGCAGCTTAGCGCGAGAAGATACGCAGTATTTT.

This clone was seen once. The chain recombines TRBV2 with TRBJ1-1; possible D gene TRBD1, 5 bases. Germline V lookup: CDR1 SNHLY, CDR2 FYNNEI. V lost 6 bases and J 3 bases, leaving 17 bases between the germline ends. The length of the CDR3 is 15 residues. CDR3 DNA sequence: TGTGCCAGCAGAGGGCCCGCGGGGGTGGACACTGAAGCTTTCTTT. The encoded protein is CASRGPAGVDTEAFF.

This clone was detected once. This chain connects TRBV5-1 to TRBJ2-7; a weak D match, TRBD1 (6 bases). The CDR3 length is 13 residues. V was cut by 4 bases and J by 10 bases, with 18 bases left in between. CDR1 SGHRS and CDR2 YFSETQ come from the germline V gene. The CDR3 nucleotides read TGCGCCAGCAGCGTCGGACAGCAACAAACTCAGTACTTC. This sequence encodes CASSVGQQQTQYF.